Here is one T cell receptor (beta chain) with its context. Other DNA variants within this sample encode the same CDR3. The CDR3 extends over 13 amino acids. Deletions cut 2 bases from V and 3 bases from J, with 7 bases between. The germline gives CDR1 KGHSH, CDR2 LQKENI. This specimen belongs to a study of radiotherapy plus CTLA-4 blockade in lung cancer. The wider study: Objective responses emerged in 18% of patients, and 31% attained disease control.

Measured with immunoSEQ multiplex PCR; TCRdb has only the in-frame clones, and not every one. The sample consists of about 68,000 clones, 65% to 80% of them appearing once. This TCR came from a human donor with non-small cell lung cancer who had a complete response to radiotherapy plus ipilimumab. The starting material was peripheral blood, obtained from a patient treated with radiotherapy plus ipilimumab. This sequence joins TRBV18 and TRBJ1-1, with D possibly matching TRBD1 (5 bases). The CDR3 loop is CASSPSGDTEAFF. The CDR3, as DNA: TGTGCCAGCTCACCATCGGGGGACACTGAAGCTTTCTTT.